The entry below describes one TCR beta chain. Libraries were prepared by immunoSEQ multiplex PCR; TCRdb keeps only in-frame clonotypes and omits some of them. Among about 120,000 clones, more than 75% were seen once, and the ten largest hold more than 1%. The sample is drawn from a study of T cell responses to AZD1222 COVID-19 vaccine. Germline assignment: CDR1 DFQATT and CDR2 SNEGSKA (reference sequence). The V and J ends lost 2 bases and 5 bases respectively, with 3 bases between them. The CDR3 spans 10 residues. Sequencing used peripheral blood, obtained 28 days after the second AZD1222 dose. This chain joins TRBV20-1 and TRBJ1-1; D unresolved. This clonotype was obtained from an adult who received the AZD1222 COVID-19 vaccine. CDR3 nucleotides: TGCAGTGCTAGATGGACTGAAGCTTTCTTT. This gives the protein CSARWTEAFF.